The entry that follows covers one T cell receptor beta chain sequence. This sample is part of a study of blood T cell repertoires in COVID-19. Looking at the study overall: Samples came from the United States, Italy and Spain, spanning acute and convalescent COVID-19.

Germline V lookup: CDR1 MNHEY, CDR2 SVGAGI. With V trimmed by 5 bases and J by 3 bases, 3 bases remained unmatched. The CDR3 has 13 amino acids. In the authors' workflow: Nucleated cell number was recorded as an estimate derived from reference gene primer amplification. TCRdb keeps only in-frame clones here, not all; method: immunoSEQ multiplex PCR. V and J calls and clone size are those listed in that table; D and trimming were worked out from the DNA. The data hold about 120,000 clones, with about 85% observed a single time. V is TRBV6-5 and J is TRBJ2-5; TRBD1 matches 7 bases. The sample consisted of peripheral blood. The TCR comes from a man in his 70s with acute or convalescent COVID-19. The CDR3: CASSTQGKETQYF. In nucleotides, the CDR3 is TGTGCCAGCAGTACACAGGGGAAAGAGACCCAGTACTTC.